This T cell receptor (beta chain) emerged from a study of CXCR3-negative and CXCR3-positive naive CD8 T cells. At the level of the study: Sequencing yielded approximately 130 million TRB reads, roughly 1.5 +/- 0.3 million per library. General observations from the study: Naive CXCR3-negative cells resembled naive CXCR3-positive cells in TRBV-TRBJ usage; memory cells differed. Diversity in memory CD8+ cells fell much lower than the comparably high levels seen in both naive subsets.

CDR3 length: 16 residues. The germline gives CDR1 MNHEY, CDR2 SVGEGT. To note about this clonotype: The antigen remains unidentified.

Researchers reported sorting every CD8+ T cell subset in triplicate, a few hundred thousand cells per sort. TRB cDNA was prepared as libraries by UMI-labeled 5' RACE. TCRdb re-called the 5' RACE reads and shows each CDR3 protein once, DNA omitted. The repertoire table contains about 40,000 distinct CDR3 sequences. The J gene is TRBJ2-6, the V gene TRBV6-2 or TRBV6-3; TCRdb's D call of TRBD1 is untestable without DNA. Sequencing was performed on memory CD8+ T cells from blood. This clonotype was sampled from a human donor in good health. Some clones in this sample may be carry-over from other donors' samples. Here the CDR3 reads CASSSTGFAGANVLTF.